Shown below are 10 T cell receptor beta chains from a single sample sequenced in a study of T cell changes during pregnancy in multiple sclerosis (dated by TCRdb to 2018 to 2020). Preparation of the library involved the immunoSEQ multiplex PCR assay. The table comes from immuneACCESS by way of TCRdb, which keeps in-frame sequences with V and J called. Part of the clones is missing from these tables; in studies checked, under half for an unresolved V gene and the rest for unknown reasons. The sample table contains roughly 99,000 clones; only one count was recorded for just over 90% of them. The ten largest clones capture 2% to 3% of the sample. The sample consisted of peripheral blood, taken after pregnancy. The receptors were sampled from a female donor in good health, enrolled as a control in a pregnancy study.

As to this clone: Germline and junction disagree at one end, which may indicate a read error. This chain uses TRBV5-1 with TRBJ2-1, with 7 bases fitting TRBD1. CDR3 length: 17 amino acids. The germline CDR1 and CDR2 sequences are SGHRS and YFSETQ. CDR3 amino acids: CASSLSVTGSSYNERFF. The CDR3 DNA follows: TGCGCCAGCAGCTTGTCCGTGACAGGGAGCTCCTACAATGAGCGGTTCTTC.

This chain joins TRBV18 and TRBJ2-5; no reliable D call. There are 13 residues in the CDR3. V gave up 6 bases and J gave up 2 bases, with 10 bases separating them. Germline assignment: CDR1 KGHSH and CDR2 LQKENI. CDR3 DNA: TGTGCCAGCTCTCTATCAATACAAGAGACCCAGTACTTC. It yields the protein CASSLSIQETQYF.

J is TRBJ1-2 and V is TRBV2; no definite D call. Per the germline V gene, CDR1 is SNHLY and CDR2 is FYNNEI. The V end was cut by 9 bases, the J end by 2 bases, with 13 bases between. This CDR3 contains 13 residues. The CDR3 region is CARDQALNYGYTF. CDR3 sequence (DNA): TGTGCCAGGGATCAAGCACTAAACTATGGCTACACCTTC.

CDR3 DNA sequence: TGTGCCAGCAGCCTCATTGGGGCTGGTGGCTACACCTTC. As protein: CASSLIGAGGYTF. The chain joins TRBV7-2 to TRBJ1-2; maybe TRBD1 (5 bases). There are 13 residues in the CDR3. Germline V gene data show CDR1 as SGHTA and CDR2 as FQGNSA. Trimming left V 5 bases short and J 7 bases short, with 14 bases between.

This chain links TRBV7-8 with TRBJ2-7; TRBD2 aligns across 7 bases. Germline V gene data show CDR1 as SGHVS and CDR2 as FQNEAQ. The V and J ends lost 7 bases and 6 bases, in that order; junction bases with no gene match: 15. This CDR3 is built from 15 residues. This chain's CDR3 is CASTGDWVAGTEQYF. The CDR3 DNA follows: TGTGCCAGCACGGGGGATTGGGTAGCGGGTACCGAGCAGTACTTC.

CDR3 coding DNA: TGTGCCAGCAGCAAAGGCGAACAGGGGGCTAGGTACGAGCAGTACTTC. Residues: CASSKGEQGARYEQYF. The V gene is TRBV21-1, the J gene TRBJ2-7; the table's D gene call, TRBD1, was not cross checked with the DNA. TRBV21-1 is tagged as a pseudogene. The CDR3 loop spans 16 amino acids.

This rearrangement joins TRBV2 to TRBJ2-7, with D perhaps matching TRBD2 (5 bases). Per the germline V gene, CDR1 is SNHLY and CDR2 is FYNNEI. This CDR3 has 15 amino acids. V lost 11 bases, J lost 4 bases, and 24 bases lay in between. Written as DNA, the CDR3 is TGTGCCGGTACTCGGGGTGGGAGTCTTCGATACGAGCAGTACTTC. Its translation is CAGTRGGSLRYEQYF.

DNA for the CDR3: TGTGCCAGCAGTAAAAGCTCGCACGAGCAGTACTTC. Protein sequence: CASSKSSHEQYF. The chain uses TRBV7-8 and TRBJ2-7, with D unresolved. Germline V gene data show CDR1 as SGHVS and CDR2 as FQNEAQ. Trimming pared 6 bases from V and 5 bases from J, leaving 11 bases between. This CDR3 has 12 residues.

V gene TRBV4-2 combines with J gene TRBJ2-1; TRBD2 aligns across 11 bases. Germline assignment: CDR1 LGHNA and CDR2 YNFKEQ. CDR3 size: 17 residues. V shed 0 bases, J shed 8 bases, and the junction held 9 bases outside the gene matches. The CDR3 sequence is CASSQDPPLAGADEQFF. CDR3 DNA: TGTGCCAGCAGCCAAGATCCCCCACTAGCGGGAGCGGATGAGCAGTTCTTC.

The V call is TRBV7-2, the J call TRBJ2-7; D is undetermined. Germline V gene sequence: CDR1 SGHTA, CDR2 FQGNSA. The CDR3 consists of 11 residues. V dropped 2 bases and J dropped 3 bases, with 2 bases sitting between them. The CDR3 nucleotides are TGTGCCAGCAGCTTACGCTACGAGCAGTACTTC. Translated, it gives CASSLRYEQYF.